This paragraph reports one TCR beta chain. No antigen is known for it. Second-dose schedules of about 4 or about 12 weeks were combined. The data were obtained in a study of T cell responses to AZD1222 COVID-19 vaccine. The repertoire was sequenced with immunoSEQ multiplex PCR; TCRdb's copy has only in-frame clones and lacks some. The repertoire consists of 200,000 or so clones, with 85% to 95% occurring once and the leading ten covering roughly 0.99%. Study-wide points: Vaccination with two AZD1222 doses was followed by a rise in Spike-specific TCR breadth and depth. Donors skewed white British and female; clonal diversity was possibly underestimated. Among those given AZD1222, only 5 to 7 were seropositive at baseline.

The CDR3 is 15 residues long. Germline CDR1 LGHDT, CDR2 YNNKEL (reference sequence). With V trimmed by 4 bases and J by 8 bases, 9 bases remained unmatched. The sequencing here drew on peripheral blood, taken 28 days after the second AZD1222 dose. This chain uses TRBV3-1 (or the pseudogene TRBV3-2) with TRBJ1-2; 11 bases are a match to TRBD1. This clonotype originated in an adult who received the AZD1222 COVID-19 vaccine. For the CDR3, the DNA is TGTGCCAGCAGCCTCGGACAGGGGGCCTTGGCGGGCTACACCTTC. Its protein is CASSLGQGALAGYTF.